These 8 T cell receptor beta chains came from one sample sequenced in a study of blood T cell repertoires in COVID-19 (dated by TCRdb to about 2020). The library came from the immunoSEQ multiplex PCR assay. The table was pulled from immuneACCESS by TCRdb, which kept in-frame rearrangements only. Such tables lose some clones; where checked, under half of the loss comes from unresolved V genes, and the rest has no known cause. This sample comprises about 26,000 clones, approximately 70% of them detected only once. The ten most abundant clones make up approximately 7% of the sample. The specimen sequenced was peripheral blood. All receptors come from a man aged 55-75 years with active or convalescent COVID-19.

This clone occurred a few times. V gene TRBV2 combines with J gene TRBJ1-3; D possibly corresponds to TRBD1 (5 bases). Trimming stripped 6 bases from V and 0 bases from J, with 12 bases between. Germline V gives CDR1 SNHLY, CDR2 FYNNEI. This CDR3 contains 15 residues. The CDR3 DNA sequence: TGTGCCAGCAGCCGCGACAGCCTCTCTGGAAACACCATATATTTT. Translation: CASSRDSLSGNTIYF. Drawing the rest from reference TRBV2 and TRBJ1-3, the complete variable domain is EPEVTQTPSHQVTQMGQEVILRCVPISNHLYFYWYRQILGQKVEFLVSFYNNEISEKSEIFDDQFSVERPDGSNFTLKIRSTKLEDSAMYFCASSRDSLSGNTIYFGEGSWLTVV.

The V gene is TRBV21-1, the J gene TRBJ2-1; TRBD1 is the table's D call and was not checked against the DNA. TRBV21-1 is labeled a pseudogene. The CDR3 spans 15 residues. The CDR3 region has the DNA TGTGCCAGCAGCCTACGGACAGGCGCCCACAATGAGCAGTTCTTC. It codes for CASSLRTGAHNEQFF.

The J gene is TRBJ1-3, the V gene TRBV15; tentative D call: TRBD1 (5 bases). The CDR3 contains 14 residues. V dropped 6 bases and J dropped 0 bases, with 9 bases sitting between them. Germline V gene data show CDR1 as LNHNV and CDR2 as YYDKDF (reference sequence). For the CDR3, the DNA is TGTGCCACCAGAACAGGATACTCTGGAAACACCATATATTTT. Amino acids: CATRTGYSGNTIYF.

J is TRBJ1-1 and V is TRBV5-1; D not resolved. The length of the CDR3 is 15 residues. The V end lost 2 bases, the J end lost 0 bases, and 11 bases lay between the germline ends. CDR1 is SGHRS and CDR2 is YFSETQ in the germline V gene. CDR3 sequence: CASSFTRVVNTEAFF. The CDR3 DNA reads TGCGCCAGCAGCTTTACCCGGGTCGTGAACACTGAAGCTTTCTTT.

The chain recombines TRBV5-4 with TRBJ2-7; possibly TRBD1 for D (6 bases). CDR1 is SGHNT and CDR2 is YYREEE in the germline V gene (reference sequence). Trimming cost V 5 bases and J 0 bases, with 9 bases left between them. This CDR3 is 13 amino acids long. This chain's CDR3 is CASRDRSSYEQYF. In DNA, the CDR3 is TGTGCCAGCAGAGACAGGAGCTCCTACGAGCAGTACTTC.

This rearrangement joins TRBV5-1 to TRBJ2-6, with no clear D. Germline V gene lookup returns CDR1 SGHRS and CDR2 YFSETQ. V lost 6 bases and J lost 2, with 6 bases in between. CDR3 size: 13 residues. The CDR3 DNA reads TGCGCCAGCACCATAGCTGGGGCCAACGTCCTGACTTTC. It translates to CASTIAGANVLTF.

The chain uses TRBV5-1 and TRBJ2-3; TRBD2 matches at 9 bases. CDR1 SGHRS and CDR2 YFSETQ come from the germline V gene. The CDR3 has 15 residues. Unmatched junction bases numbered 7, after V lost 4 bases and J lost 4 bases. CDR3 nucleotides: TGCGCCAGCAGCGGGCGGAGCGGGAGGCCAGATACGCAGTATTTT. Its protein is CASSGRSGRPDTQYF.

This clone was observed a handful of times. The CDR3 region has the DNA TGTGCCAGCAGTGATCAGCGGGCTAACTCCTACAATGAGCAGTTCTTC. Translation: CASSDQRANSYNEQFF. The J gene is TRBJ2-1, the V gene TRBV6-1, with TRBD2 as a possible D gene (6 bases). V was trimmed by 3 bases and J by 0 bases, leaving 12 bases between them. Germline V gene sequence: CDR1 MNHNS, CDR2 SASEGT. The CDR3 has 16 residues.